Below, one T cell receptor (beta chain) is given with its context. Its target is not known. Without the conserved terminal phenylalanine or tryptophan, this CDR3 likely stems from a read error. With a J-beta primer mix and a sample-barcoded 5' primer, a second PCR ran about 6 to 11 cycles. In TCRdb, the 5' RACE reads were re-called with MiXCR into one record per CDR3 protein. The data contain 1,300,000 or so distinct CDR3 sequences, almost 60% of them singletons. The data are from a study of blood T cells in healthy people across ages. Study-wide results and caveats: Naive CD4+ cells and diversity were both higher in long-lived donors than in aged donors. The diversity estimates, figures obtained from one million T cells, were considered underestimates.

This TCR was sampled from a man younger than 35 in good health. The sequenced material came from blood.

CDR3 sequence (DNA): TGTGCCAGCACCGGGGCCAACGTCCTGACTATC. Translating gives CASTGANVLTI. This chain uses TRBV9 with TRBJ2-6; D not resolved. Germline CDR1 SGDLS, CDR2 YYNGEE. Trimming left V 6 bases short and J 4 bases short, with 2 bases between. There are 11 residues in the CDR3.